This T cell receptor beta chain is drawn from a study of CD8 T cells in ankylosing spondylitis. Study-wide findings and caveats: Earlier studies detected some motif variants in reactive arthritis synovial fluid and blood. Made up of about eight highly homologous variants, a TCR beta motif appeared characteristic of ankylosing spondylitis blood. Reportedly, significant enrichment of disease-linked clones occurred in matched ankylosing spondylitis synovial fluid.

A single record per CDR3 protein comes from TCRdb applying MiXCR to the 5' RACE reads. The table shows more than 110,000 distinct CDR3 sequences, with 7% to 10% occurring only once. V lost 5 bases and J lost 3, with 15 bases in between. Germline CDR1 SGDLS, CDR2 YYNGEE. This CDR3 is 15 amino acids long. The count of this clonotype is one. The antigen is not known. The TCR comes from a male donor with ankylosing spondylitis. The sequenced material came from synovial fluid, either unsorted or a sorted T cell fraction (not recorded which). The J gene is TRBJ2-1, the V gene TRBV9; D might be TRBD2 (6 bases). This CDR3 reads CASSQAGNLYNEQFF. The CDR3 bases are TGTGCCAGCAGTCAAGCGGGCAATCTCTACAATGAGCAGTTCTTC.